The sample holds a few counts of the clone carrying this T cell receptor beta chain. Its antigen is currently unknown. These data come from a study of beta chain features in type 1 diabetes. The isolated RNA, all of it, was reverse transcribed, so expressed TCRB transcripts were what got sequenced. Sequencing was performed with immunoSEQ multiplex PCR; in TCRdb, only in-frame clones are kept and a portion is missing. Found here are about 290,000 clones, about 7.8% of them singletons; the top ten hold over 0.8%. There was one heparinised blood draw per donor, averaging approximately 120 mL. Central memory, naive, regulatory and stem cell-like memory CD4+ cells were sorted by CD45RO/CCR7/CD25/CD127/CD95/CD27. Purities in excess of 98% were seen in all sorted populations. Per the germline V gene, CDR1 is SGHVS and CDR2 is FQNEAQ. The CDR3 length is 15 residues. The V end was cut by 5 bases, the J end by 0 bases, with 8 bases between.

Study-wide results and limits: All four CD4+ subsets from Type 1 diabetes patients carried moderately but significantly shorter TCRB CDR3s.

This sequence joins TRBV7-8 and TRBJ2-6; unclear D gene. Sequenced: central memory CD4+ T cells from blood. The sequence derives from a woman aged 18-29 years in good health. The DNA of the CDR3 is TGTGCCAGCAGCCCGCGGAGCTCTGGGGCCAACGTCCTGACTTTC. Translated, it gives CASSPRSSGANVLTF.